This TCR beta chain is from a study of T cell responses to AZD1222 COVID-19 vaccine. Study-wide results and limits: Just six or seven AZD1222 recipients tested seropositive at baseline. Across spike, vaccine-associated CD4 TCRs were found, dominant at 160-218 and 743-854.

Per the germline V gene, CDR1 is LGHDT and CDR2 is YNNKEL (reference sequence). Trimming took off 3 bases at V and 3 bases at J, with 8 bases between the two ends. The CDR3 length is 13 residues. Sequencing used immunoSEQ multiplex PCR; TCRdb keeps in-frame clones, though not all of them. Among approximately 84,000 clones listed, 80% to 90% were seen once. Turning to this clone: Antigen: not known.

The chain combines TRBV3-1 (or the pseudogene TRBV3-2) with TRBJ1-1, with D unresolved. The receptor comes from an adult who received the AZD1222 COVID-19 vaccine. The material was peripheral blood, obtained 28 days after the second AZD1222 dose. The CDR3, as DNA: TGTGCCAGCAGCCATCTCGAGGACACTGAAGCTTTCTTT. Protein sequence: CASSHLEDTEAFF.